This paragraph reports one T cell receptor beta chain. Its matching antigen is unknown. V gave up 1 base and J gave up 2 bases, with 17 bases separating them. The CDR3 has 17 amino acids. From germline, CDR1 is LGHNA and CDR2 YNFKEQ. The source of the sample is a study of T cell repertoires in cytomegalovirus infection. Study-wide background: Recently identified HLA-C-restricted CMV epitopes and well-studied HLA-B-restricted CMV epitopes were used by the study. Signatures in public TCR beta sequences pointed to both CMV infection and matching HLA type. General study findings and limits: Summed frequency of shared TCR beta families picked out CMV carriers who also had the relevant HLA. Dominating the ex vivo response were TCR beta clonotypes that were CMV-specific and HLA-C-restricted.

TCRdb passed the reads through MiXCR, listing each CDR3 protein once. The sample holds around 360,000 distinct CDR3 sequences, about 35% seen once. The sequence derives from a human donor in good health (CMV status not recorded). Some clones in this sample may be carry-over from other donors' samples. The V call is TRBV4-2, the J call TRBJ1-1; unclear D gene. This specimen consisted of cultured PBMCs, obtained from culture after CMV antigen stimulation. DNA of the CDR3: TGTGCCAGCAGCCAAGTCGTGGCACCTTGGTCTAACACTGAAGCTTTCTTT. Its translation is CASSQVVAPWSNTEAFF.